These 26 T cell receptor beta chains were sequenced from one sample in a study of blood T cell repertoires in COVID-19. Here immunoSEQ multiplex PCR was the method, and the copy in TCRdb shows in-frame clones only, minus some. The repertoire holds over 200,000 clones, 86% seen once, with roughly 9.8% in the top ten. Sequencing was done on a sample of peripheral blood. These receptors came from a man in his forties or fifties who had recovered from COVID-19.

The V and J genes are TRBV5-1 and TRBJ2-2; TRBD1 agrees at 9 bases. From germline, CDR1 is SGHRS and CDR2 YFSETQ. J was trimmed by 8 bases and V by 5 bases; bases with no gene match: 7. CDR3 length: 14 amino acids. CDR3 nucleotides: TGCGCCAGCAGGCCGGACAGGGGCGCGGGGGAGCTGTTTTTT. Protein: CASRPDRGAGELFF.

This clone showed up just a few times. This chain joins TRBV27 and TRBJ1-6; the D gene is possibly TRBD1 (6 bases). The CDR3 spans 13 residues. Germline-derived CDR1 and CDR2 are MNHEY and SMNVEV (reference sequence). V lost 6 bases and J 9 bases, leaving 12 bases between the germline ends. CDR3 residues: CASRYQDSSPLHF. CDR3 sequence (DNA): TGTGCCAGCAGATATCAGGACAGTTCACCCCTCCACTTT.

As for this clone: Different DNA sequences within this sample yield the same CDR3. The chain carries TRBV27 and TRBJ2-1; D possibly corresponds to TRBD2 (5 bases). Trimming left V 1 base short and J 1 base short, with 8 bases between. The CDR3 is 15 amino acids. Germline lookup yields CDR1 MNHEY and CDR2 SMNVEV (reference sequence). The CDR3 loop reads CASSLLASSYNEQFF. The CDR3 nucleotides read TGTGCCAGCAGTTTATTAGCGTCTTCCTACAATGAGCAGTTCTTC.

The chain is built from TRBV5-1 and TRBJ2-7, with D perhaps TRBD2 (6 bases). CDR3 size: 13 residues. Trimming stripped 4 bases from V and 4 bases from J, with 12 bases between. Per germline, CDR1 SGHRS and CDR2 YFSETQ. CDR3 DNA sequence: TGCGCCAGCAGCCCAGGGACTGAGTACGAGCAGTACTTC. Translation: CASSPGTEYEQYF.

This chain connects TRBV3-1 (or the pseudogene TRBV3-2) to TRBJ2-2; 8 nucleotides line up with TRBD2. Looked up from germline, CDR1 is LGHDT and CDR2 is YNNKEL (reference sequence). CDR3 length equals 16 residues. The V gene end was trimmed by 4 bases and the J gene end by 0 bases; junction bases not matched to a gene: 4. The CDR3 here is CASSRVAGSNTGELFF. The DNA of the CDR3 is TGTGCCAGCAGCCGAGTAGCGGGGTCGAACACCGGGGAGCTGTTTTTT.

This clone was picked up a small number of times. The rearrangement uses TRBV10-3 and TRBJ1-1, with D possibly matching TRBD1 (6 bases). This CDR3 spans 12 amino acids. Trimming shortened V by 8 bases and J by 2 bases, and 9 bases separated the two germline ends. Per germline, CDR1 ENHRY and CDR2 SYGVKD. The CDR3 reads CAIRTVNTEAFF. The CDR3 DNA sequence: TGTGCCATCCGGACAGTAAACACTGAAGCTTTCTTT.

V usage is TRBV7-8 and J usage is TRBJ2-7; D remains unclear. CDR3 size: 13 residues. V was trimmed by 1 base and J by 0 bases, leaving 4 bases between them. Germline V CDR1 and CDR2: SGHVS, FQNEAQ. The CDR3 DNA is TGTGCCAGCAGCTTAGACTTCTCCTACGAGCAGTACTTC. It codes for CASSLDFSYEQYF.

This clone was picked up a small number of times. The chain recombines TRBV20-1 with TRBJ2-1; D is unclear. V lost 3 bases to trimming and J lost 6 bases, with 15 bases between them. The CDR3 loop spans 14 amino acids. Germline CDR1 is DFQATT and CDR2 is SNEGSKA (reference sequence). In DNA form, the CDR3 reads TGCAGTGCTAGTCTTTCCGCACTTATCAATGAGCAGTTCTTC. Amino acid sequence: CSASLSALINEQFF.

The rearrangement joins TRBV7-2 to TRBJ2-1, with D hard to call. Germline-derived CDR1 and CDR2 are SGHTA and FQGNSA. V lost 6 bases and J 8 bases, leaving 14 bases between the germline ends. CDR3 length: 13 amino acids. CDR3 coding DNA: TGTGCCAGCAGTCTGACTCGTACCTATGAGCAGTTCTTC. Translation gives CASSLTRTYEQFF.

The V and J genes are TRBV9 and TRBJ1-3; 8 bases are shared with TRBD1. Germline loops: CDR1 SGDLS, CDR2 YYNGEE. This CDR3 comprises 17 residues. Trimming at V came to 2 bases and at J to 0 bases, leaving 7 bases not matched to a gene. The CDR3 region has the DNA TGTGCCAGCAGCGTTTCAGGGGGCGGCATCTCTGGAAACACCATATATTTT. This sequence encodes CASSVSGGGISGNTIYF. The full variable domain, rest sourced from reference TRBV9 and TRBJ1-3, is DSGVTQTPKHLITATGQRVTLRCSPRSGDLSVYWYQQSLDQGLQFLIQYYNGEERAKGNILERFSAQQFPDLHSELNLSSLELGDSALYFCASSVSGGGISGNTIYFGEGSWLTVV.

The rearrangement links TRBV7-9 to TRBJ1-1, with D unclear. This CDR3 region has 14 residues. The V gene lost 4 bases and the J gene lost 2 bases, with 11 bases spanning the gap. Germline CDR1 reads SEHNR; CDR2 reads FQNEAQ (reference sequence). The CDR3: CASSSWPYNTEAFF. CDR3 in DNA: TGTGCCAGCAGCTCGTGGCCGTACAACACTGAAGCTTTCTTT.

The chain combines TRBV25-1 with TRBJ2-7; possible D gene TRBD1, 6 bases. CDR1 is MGHDK, CDR2 SYGVNS, per germline. V was trimmed by 10 bases and J by 2 bases, leaving 18 bases between them. The CDR3 spans 14 residues. Written as DNA, the CDR3 is TGTGCCAACACGACAGGTCTCAAGCCCTACGAGCAGTACTTC. Its protein is CANTTGLKPYEQYF.

This chain joins TRBV7-2 and TRBJ1-3; 8 nucleotides line up with TRBD1. This CDR3 is built from 15 residues. V was pared by 5 bases and J by 6 bases, with 9 bases of the junction left unmatched. CDR1 is SGHTA and CDR2 is FQGNSA in the germline V gene. As DNA, the CDR3 is TGTGCCAGCAGCCCATCCAGGGGGCTTGAAAACACCATATATTTT. It translates to CASSPSRGLENTIYF.

The chain has TRBV14 and TRBJ2-7, with a tentative D call TRBD1 (6 bases). The CDR3 is made up of 15 amino acids. The germline CDR1 and CDR2 sequences are SGHDN and FVKESK. Trimming left V 4 bases short and J 0 bases short, with 13 bases between. The CDR3 DNA sequence: TGTGCCAGCAGCCCTTGGACAGTGAGCTCCTACGAGCAGTACTTC. It translates to CASSPWTVSSYEQYF.

CDR3 protein: CASSPTSGGVKTQYF. In DNA, the CDR3 is TGTGCCAGCAGCCCCACTAGCGGGGGGGTGAAGACCCAGTACTTC. This chain uses TRBV3-1 (or the pseudogene TRBV3-2) with TRBJ2-5; 13 bases agree with TRBD2. The V segment lost 4 bases and the J segment 6 bases; nucleotides outside the gene matches: 5. CDR1 LGHDT and CDR2 YNNKEL come from the germline V gene (reference sequence). This CDR3 is 15 amino acids long.

V is TRBV4-1 and J is TRBJ1-4; TRBD1 matches at 7 bases. V shed 3 bases, J shed 6 bases, and the junction held 4 bases outside the gene matches. This CDR3 region has 14 residues. The germline V gene has CDR1 MGHRA and CDR2 YSYEKL. The CDR3 bases are TGCGCCAGCAGCCAGGAGACAGGGCATGAAAAACTGTTTTTT. The encoded protein is CASSQETGHEKLFF.

CDR3 DNA sequence: TGTGCCAGCAGTTTCGGACTAGCGGGAGTGAAGGAGCAGTACTTC. Translation: CASSFGLAGVKEQYF. The rearrangement joins TRBV28 to TRBJ2-7, with 13 bases matching TRBD2. V lost 3 bases, J lost 7 bases, and 6 bases stayed unmatched. The CDR3 runs to 15 residues. The germline gives CDR1 MDHEN, CDR2 SYDVKM.

This clone showed up just once. The V call is TRBV5-1, the J call TRBJ2-5, with 9 bases identical to TRBD2. Trimming took 4 bases from V and 1 from J; bases not matched to a gene: 11. CDR1 is SGHRS and CDR2 is YFSETQ in the germline V gene. CDR3 length: 17 residues. The chain's CDR3 is CASSTRASGITQETQYF. The CDR3 nucleotides read TGCGCCAGCAGCACTCGGGCTAGCGGGATTACCCAAGAGACCCAGTACTTC.

CDR3 sequence (DNA): TGTGCCACCGGGACTAACTATGGCTACACCTTC. This sequence encodes CATGTNYGYTF. The chain combines TRBV28 with TRBJ1-2; no reliable D call. V dropped 10 bases and J dropped 0 bases, with 6 bases sitting between them. The CDR3 is made up of 11 amino acids. Germline V CDR1 and CDR2: MDHEN, SYDVKM.

This chain uses TRBV5-4 with TRBJ1-2; 8 nucleotides align to TRBD1. Trimming took 4 bases from V and 5 from J; bases not matched to a gene: 10. Germline V lookup: CDR1 SGHNT, CDR2 YYREEE (reference sequence). The CDR3 is 15 amino acids. The CDR3 spells CASSIPDRGEYGYTF. CDR3 DNA sequence: TGTGCCAGCAGCATACCCGACAGGGGAGAATATGGCTACACCTTC.

The V gene is TRBV20-1, the J gene TRBJ1-2, with 8 bases lining up with TRBD1. The germline V gene has CDR1 DFQATT and CDR2 SNEGSKA (reference sequence). The CDR3 consists of 15 residues. J gave up 4 bases and V 6 bases, and 13 bases lay outside the gene matches. CDR3 loop: CSASITGGTGYGYTF. CDR3 coding DNA: TGCAGTGCCAGTATTACAGGGGGGACGGGCTATGGCTACACCTTC.

V and J are TRBV4-1 and TRBJ1-1; D unclear. The CDR3 runs to 15 residues. Germline V gene data show CDR1 as MGHRA and CDR2 as YSYEKL. V was trimmed by 4 bases and J by 2 bases, leaving 14 bases between them. Here the CDR3 DNA reads TGCGCCAGCAGCCTCACGACCCGGGGAAACACTGAAGCTTTCTTT. Residues: CASSLTTRGNTEAFF.

V gene TRBV9 combines with J gene TRBJ1-2; 9 bases match TRBD1. The germline gives CDR1 SGDLS, CDR2 YYNGEE. The J segment lost 5 bases and the V segment lost 3 bases, leaving 8 bases of the junction unmatched. The CDR3 extends over 15 amino acids. The CDR3 protein is CASSAEPGQGYGYTF. CDR3 coding DNA: TGTGCCAGCAGCGCCGAGCCGGGACAGGGTTATGGCTACACCTTC.

The chain combines TRBV18 with TRBJ2-7; 7 bases agree with TRBD2. The CDR3 consists of 15 residues. Unmatched junction bases numbered 5, after V lost 1 base and J lost 2 bases. CDR1 and CDR2 (germline): KGHSH, LQKENI. CDR3 sequence reads: CASSPRLAVTYEQYF. Here the CDR3 DNA reads TGTGCCAGCTCACCACGGCTAGCGGTTACCTACGAGCAGTACTTC.

This chain links TRBV7-8 with TRBJ1-3, with D possibly TRBD1 on 5 matching bases. With 2 bases removed from V and 2 bases from J, the gap between germline ends came to 16 bases. CDR3 length: 17 residues. The V gene's germline CDR1 is SGHVS and CDR2 FQNEAQ. CDR3 protein: CASSLSVVGGAGNTIYF. CDR3 coding DNA: TGTGCCAGCAGCTTATCAGTCGTGGGGGGGGCTGGAAACACCATATATTTT.

The gene calls are TRBV6-5 and TRBJ2-1; D uncertain. Germline V CDR1 and CDR2: MNHEY, SVGAGI. The CDR3 has 12 amino acids. V lost 6 bases, J lost 5 bases, and 8 bases lay in between. The CDR3 DNA reads as TGTGCCAGCAGGAGAAACCACAATGAGCAGTTCTTC. Translated, it gives CASRRNHNEQFF.